This TCR beta chain was identified during a study of blood T cell repertoires in COVID-19. This table comes from immunoSEQ multiplex PCR, and its TCRdb copy is limited to in-frame clones, with some not included. The repertoire holds 110,000 or so clones, with 86% as singletons. Trimming took 4 bases from V and 0 from J, leaving 14 bases between them. Germline lookup yields CDR1 KGHSH and CDR2 LQKENI. The CDR3 loop spans 16 amino acids. Sequencing was performed on peripheral blood. This sequence was found in a man aged 65 to 85 who had recovered from COVID-19. V and J are TRBV18 and TRBJ2-3, with a possible D match to TRBD1 (6 bases). DNA of the CDR3: TGTGCCAGCTCACAGAACAGGGACCCTAGCACAGATACGCAGTATTTT. The encoded protein is CASSQNRDPSTDTQYF.